These 10 T cell receptor beta chains were sequenced from one sample in a study of shared clonotypes between healthy human individuals (TCRdb year 2020). Library creation used the immunoSEQ multiplex PCR assay. In TCRdb, the immuneACCESS table is reduced to in-frame sequences with V and J assigned. These tables do not hold every clone; where another copy was compared, an unresolved V gene accounts for under half, and the others remain unexplained. The sample yields roughly 1.4 million clones; approximately 98.5% were counted once. The ten largest clones represent 0.36% of the sample. Sequencing was carried out using naive CD4+ T cells sorted from blood. The cell subset or site label here, explained by the study, means: CD45RA+ positively selected. The receptors were sampled from a man aged 25 to 40 in good health.

A single count supports this clone. The chain uses TRBV6-5 and TRBJ2-1; D gene uncertain. The CDR3 runs 11 residues. Trimming took 4 bases from V and 8 from J, leaving 6 bases between them. The germline V gene has CDR1 MNHEY and CDR2 SVGAGI. CDR3 sequence: CASSFSHEQFF. CDR3 nucleotide sequence: TGTGCCAGCAGTTTCTCACATGAGCAGTTCTTC.

The CDR3: CASSSRGSGNSYEQYF. The CDR3 DNA follows: TGTGCCAGCAGCTCCCGGGGTAGCGGGAATTCCTACGAGCAGTACTTC. The J gene is TRBJ2-7, the V gene TRBV9; TRBD2 matches 8 bases. J gave up 1 base and V 4 bases, and 10 bases lay outside the gene matches. Germline V gives CDR1 SGDLS, CDR2 YYNGEE. The CDR3 is made up of 16 amino acids.

The chain is built from TRBV10-2 and TRBJ2-6, with D perhaps assigned TRBD1 or TRBD2 (5 bases each). The length of the CDR3 is 14 residues. From germline, CDR1 is WSHSY and CDR2 SAAADI. V lost 10 bases and J lost 4, with 14 bases in between. The CDR3 is CATGIGAGANVLTF. CDR3 DNA: TGCGCCACAGGTATCGGGGCCGGGGCCAACGTCCTGACTTTC.

The chain couples TRBV9 to TRBJ2-1; 8 bases match TRBD1. Germline V lookup: CDR1 SGDLS, CDR2 YYNGEE. Trimming cost V 0 bases and J 9 bases; bases outside gene matches: 8. The CDR3 runs 15 residues. The CDR3 is CASSVGAGGEGEQFF. CDR3 DNA: TGTGCCAGCAGCGTAGGGGCAGGGGGCGAAGGTGAGCAGTTCTTC.

V and J are TRBV5-1 and TRBJ1-4; a weak D match, TRBD1 (6 bases). Between the trimmed V and J ends, which lost 0 bases and 6 bases, there was a span of 12 bases. The CDR3 spans 15 residues. Germline V lookup: CDR1 SGHRS, CDR2 YFSETQ. CDR3 sequence (DNA): TGCGCCAGCAGCTTGGCTACAGGGTGGGATGAAAAACTGTTTTTT. It codes for CASSLATGWDEKLFF.

The chain employs TRBV5-4 and TRBJ1-4; D gene uncertain. V gave up 1 base and J gave up 0 bases, with 10 bases separating them. The germline V gene has CDR1 SGHNT and CDR2 YYREEE (reference sequence). The CDR3 contains 16 residues. CDR3 amino acids: CASSLNPVATNEKLFF. The CDR3 DNA is TGTGCCAGCAGCTTGAACCCGGTTGCAACTAATGAAAAACTGTTTTTT.

The chain uses TRBV5-1 and TRBJ2-6, with D possibly being TRBD1 (6 bases). The CDR3 has 18 amino acids. The germline V gene encodes CDR1 SGHRS and CDR2 YFSETQ. The germline V and J ends were trimmed by 4 bases and 0 bases, with 17 bases remaining between them. CDR3 in DNA: TGCGCCAGCAGCCTTTATCAACAGGGTAGCTCTGGGGCCAACGTCCTGACTTTC. Translation: CASSLYQQGSSGANVLTF. Combining the CDR3 with reference TRBV5-1 and TRBJ2-6 gives the whole variable domain KAGVTQTPRYLIKTRGQQVTLSCSPISGHRSVSWYQQTPGQGLQFLFEYFSETQRNKGNFPGRFSGRQFSNSRSEMNVSTLELGDSALYLCASSLYQQGSSGANVLTFGAGSRLTVL.

This chain uses TRBV6-5 with TRBJ2-1; 7 positions agree with TRBD2. The germline V gene has CDR1 MNHEY and CDR2 SVGAGI. Trimming removed 4 bases from V and 8 bases from J; junction bases left unmatched: 11. This CDR3 region has 15 residues. This CDR3 is CASSSTSSLWYEQFF. As DNA, the CDR3 is TGTGCCAGCAGTTCGACTAGCAGCCTTTGGTATGAGCAGTTCTTC.

The V call is TRBV2, the J call TRBJ2-7; D may be TRBD2 (6 bases). CDR3 length equals 13 residues. The V gene lost 6 bases and the J gene lost 6 bases, with 15 bases spanning the gap. Per the germline V gene, CDR1 is SNHLY and CDR2 is FYNNEI. Written as DNA, the CDR3 is TGTGCCAGCAGGGATGGGGGGTTCGGCGAGCAGTACTTC. It encodes CASRDGGFGEQYF.

This chain joins TRBV5-1 and TRBJ2-7, with 8 bases fitting TRBD1. The V gene end was trimmed by 3 bases and the J gene end by 4 bases; junction bases not matched to a gene: 6. The CDR3 covers 14 residues. Germline V gene data show CDR1 as SGHRS and CDR2 as YFSETQ. The CDR3 nucleotides are TGCGCCAGCAGCTCAACCGGGACAGGTTACGAGCAGTACTTC. It codes for CASSSTGTGYEQYF. Looking up the rest from reference TRBV5-1 and TRBJ2-7 gives the full variable domain: KAGVTQTPRYLIKTRGQQVTLSCSPISGHRSVSWYQQTPGQGLQFLFEYFSETQRNKGNFPGRFSGRQFSNSRSEMNVSTLELGDSALYLCASSSTGTGYEQYFGPGTRLTVT.